This TCR beta chain is from a study of T-cell reconstitution after alpha-beta-depleted transplantation in children. As it was prepared, the TCRbeta library received unique molecular identifiers. MiXCR, run by TCRdb on the PCR reads, gives a single entry per CDR3 protein. The profile covers about 460,000 distinct CDR3 sequences, with roughly 10% appearing a single time and roughly 2.1% taken by the ten largest. Study conclusions and caveats: After transplant, at about two months, alpha-beta T cells were reportedly derived from several hundred expanded graft clones. Once a year had passed after transplant, T-cell counts and diversity came mostly from newly produced T cells. Some patients' high day-60 TCRbeta diversity was traced to surviving recipient T cells and thymic progenitors.

This clonotype came up a few times. Its antigen is not known. The origin of this receptor is a child between 2 and 9 years old with inherited bone marrow failure, due to receive a stem cell transplant. Material: PBMCs, obtained before TCRalphabeta/CD19-depleted stem cell transplant.

CDR3 sequence reads: CASRTGVDTGELFF. The CDR3, as DNA: TGTGCCAGCAGGACAGGGGTGGACACCGGGGAGCTGTTTTTT. The chain has TRBV27 and TRBJ2-2; TRBD1 matches 8 bases. Germline V gene lookup returns CDR1 MNHEY and CDR2 SMNVEV (reference sequence). V was clipped by 6 bases and J by 3 bases; unmatched bases: 3. This CDR3 contains 14 residues.